This TCR beta chain appears in the sequencing data of a study of T cells in Graves' hyperthyroidism and ophthalmopathy. Study findings and constraints: Peripheral blood also featured most of the thyroid clonotypes expanded above 0.001. Model output signaled ophthalmopathy a median roughly 6.5 months ahead of onset.

The table lists this clonotype with many counts. Its antigen is currently unknown. Germline V gene sequence: CDR1 MNHNS, CDR2 SASEGT. The CDR3 is 12 amino acids. Trimming took off 7 bases at V and 1 base at J, with 7 bases between the two ends. Fresh 10 ml peripheral blood yielded PBMCs. It was RNA transcripts that yielded the amplified TCR beta CDR3 regions. HTBI primers were employed in a first-round RT-PCR of the TCR CDR3. MiXCR was run by TCRdb on the multiplex PCR reads, yielding one entry per CDR3 protein. The table records approximately 400,000 distinct CDR3 sequences, around 14% of them present only once.

The sequencing sample was made of blood. This TCR came from a woman aged 18-35 years with Graves' hyperthyroidism. The genes are TRBV6-1 and TRBJ1-2, with D uncertain. CDR3 sequence reads: CASMADNYGYTF. In DNA form, the CDR3 reads TGTGCCAGCATGGCAGATAACTATGGCTACACCTTC.